A single sample is the source of the 7 T cell receptor beta chains below, sequenced in a study of blood T cell repertoires in COVID-19. Measured with immunoSEQ multiplex PCR; TCRdb has only the in-frame clones, and not every one. Of 70,000 to 75,000 clones listed, less than 95% are singletons. The sample was peripheral blood. The receptor set was obtained from a woman aged 18-30 years with acute or convalescent COVID-19.

The CDR3 loop is CASSPDRGNTYEQYF. The CDR3 bases are TGTGCCAGCAGCCCCGACAGGGGAAATACCTACGAGCAGTACTTC. J is TRBJ2-7 and V is TRBV7-2, with TRBD1 matching over 8 bases. This CDR3 has 15 amino acids. Unmatched junction bases numbered 8, after V lost 5 bases and J lost 2 bases. CDR1 is SGHTA and CDR2 is FQGNSA in the germline V gene.

This chain uses TRBV5-4 with TRBJ1-1; the match to TRBD1 covers 8 bases. The CDR3 has 15 residues. The J segment lost 4 bases and the V segment lost 5 bases, leaving 10 bases of the junction unmatched. Germline CDR1 reads SGHNT; CDR2 reads YYREEE (reference sequence). The CDR3 region is CASRRWGQVVTEAFF. CDR3 bases: TGTGCCAGCAGAAGATGGGGACAGGTGGTCACTGAAGCTTTCTTT.

The V and J genes are TRBV7-9 and TRBJ1-2; TRBD1 agrees at 9 bases. The CDR3 sequence is 16 residues long. V shed 6 bases and J 3 bases; nucleotides not matched to a gene: 11. The germline V gene has CDR1 SEHNR and CDR2 FQNEAQ (reference sequence). CDR3 nucleotide sequence: TGTGCCAGCAGGCGTAACTTACGGGACAGGGACTATGGCTACACCTTC. Protein sequence: CASRRNLRDRDYGYTF.

The V and J genes are TRBV7-2 and TRBJ2-7; 7 positions agree with TRBD1. CDR1 is SGHTA and CDR2 is FQGNSA in the germline V gene. J was trimmed by 0 bases and V by 1 base; bases with no gene match: 6. CDR3 length equals 16 residues. The chain's CDR3 is CASSLGNNRGSYEQYF. Written as DNA, the CDR3 is TGTGCCAGCAGCTTAGGGAATAACAGGGGCTCCTACGAGCAGTACTTC.

This clone showed up just once. The V and J genes are TRBV28 and TRBJ2-7; the D gene is possibly TRBD2 (5 bases). V gave up 2 bases and J gave up 10 bases, with 12 bases separating them. The CDR3 covers 12 residues. The germline V gene encodes CDR1 MDHEN and CDR2 SYDVKM. The CDR3 coding sequence is TGTGCCAGCAGTTTAGGGCTCGGGGAACAGTACTTC. As protein: CASSLGLGEQYF.

The V call is TRBV5-1, the J call TRBJ2-1, with 9 bases aligning to TRBD1. The CDR3 covers 16 residues. Germline V gene sequence: CDR1 SGHRS, CDR2 YFSETQ. The ends lost 4 bases at V and 0 bases at J; junction bases unmatched: 5. CDR3 DNA: TGCGCCAGCAGCCGAACGGGACAGGGCTCCTACAATGAGCAGTTCTTC. This codes for CASSRTGQGSYNEQFF.

This chain uses TRBV7-8 with TRBJ2-3, with 9 bases fitting TRBD1. V was pared by 8 bases and J by 2 bases, with 20 bases of the junction left unmatched. Germline assignment: CDR1 SGHVS and CDR2 FQNEAQ. The CDR3 loop spans 19 amino acids. The CDR3 region is CASGEQGAWTPGLTDTQYF. As DNA, the CDR3 is TGTGCCAGCGGGGAACAGGGGGCCTGGACCCCCGGCCTCACAGATACGCAGTATTTT. Combining the CDR3 with reference TRBV7-8 and TRBJ2-3 gives the whole variable domain GAGVSQSPRYKVAKRGQDVALRCDPISGHVSLFWYQQALGQGPEFLTYFQNEAQLDKSGLPSDRFFAERPEGSVSTLKIQRTQQEDSAVYLCASGEQGAWTPGLTDTQYFGPGTRLTVL.